Included here is one T cell receptor beta chain sequence, with context. The J segment lost 8 bases and the V segment lost 6 bases, leaving 11 bases of the junction unmatched. Germline V lookup: CDR1 LNHDA, CDR2 SQIVND (reference sequence). This CDR3 comprises 16 residues. Assay: immunoSEQ multiplex PCR; the TCRdb copy retains only in-frame clones and omits some. This sample yields 75,000 to 85,000 clones, of which approximately 93% are seen a single time; around 2.3% belongs to the top ten. These data originate in a study of T cell changes during pregnancy in multiple sclerosis. This sample comprised peripheral blood, obtained in the second trimester of pregnancy. V is TRBV19 and J is TRBJ2-1; 12 positions agree with TRBD2. The TCR originated in a female donor with multiple sclerosis, enrolled in a pregnancy study. The CDR3 region has the DNA TGTGCCAGTAGCGCAGGACTAGCGGGGCTTTCCCATGAGCAGTTCTTC. Translating gives CASSAGLAGLSHEQFF.